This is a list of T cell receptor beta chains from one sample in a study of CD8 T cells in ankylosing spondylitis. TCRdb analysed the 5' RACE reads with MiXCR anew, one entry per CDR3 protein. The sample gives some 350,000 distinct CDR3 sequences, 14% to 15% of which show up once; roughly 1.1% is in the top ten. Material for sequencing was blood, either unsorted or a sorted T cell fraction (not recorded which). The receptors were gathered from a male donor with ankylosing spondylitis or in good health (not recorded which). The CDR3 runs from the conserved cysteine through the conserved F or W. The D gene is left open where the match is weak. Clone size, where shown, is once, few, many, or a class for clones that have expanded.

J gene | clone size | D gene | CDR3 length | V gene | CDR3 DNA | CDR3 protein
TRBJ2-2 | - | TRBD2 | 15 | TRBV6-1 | TGTGCCAGCCTGACTAGCGGGAGTTCAACCGGGGAGCTGTTTTTT | CASLTSGSSTGELFF
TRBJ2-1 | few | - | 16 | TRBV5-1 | TGCGCCAGCAGCTCGAGGTTCCAGCCGGAGGGCAATGAGCAGTTCTTC | CASSSRFQPEGNEQFF
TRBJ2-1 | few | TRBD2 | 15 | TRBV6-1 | TGTGCCAGCAGCCTTATTAGCGGGGAAGACAATGAGCAGTTCTTC | CASSLISGEDNEQFF
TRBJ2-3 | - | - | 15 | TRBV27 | TGTGCCAGCAGTTTATCGGGACTTATCACAGATACGCAGTATTTT | CASSLSGLITDTQYF
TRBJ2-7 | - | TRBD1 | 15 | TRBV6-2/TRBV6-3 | TGTGCCAGCAGGCCCGGGACAGGGAGATCCTACGAGCAGTACTTC | CASRPGTGRSYEQYF
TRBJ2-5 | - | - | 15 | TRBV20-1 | TGCAGTGCTAGCCCCACCCTGTTATCAGGGGAGACCCAGTACTTC | CSASPTLLSGETQYF
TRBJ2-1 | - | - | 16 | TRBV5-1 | TGCGCCAGCAGCTTGGAGGTGACAGGTTCCTACAATGAGCAGTTCTTC | CASSLEVTGSYNEQFF
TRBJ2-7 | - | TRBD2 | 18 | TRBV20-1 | TGCAGTGCTAAGGATCTAGCGGGCACACGGGCTAGCTCCTACGAGCAGTACTTC | CSAKDLAGTRASSYEQYF
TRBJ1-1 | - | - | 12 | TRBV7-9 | TGTGCCAGCAGCCCGAGTGTGGGGGGAGCTTTCTTT | CASSPSVGGAFF
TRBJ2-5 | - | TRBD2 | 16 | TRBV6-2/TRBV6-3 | TGTGCCAGCAATGCGCAGCTCGGGGCGGGAGAAGAGACCCAGTACTTC | CASNAQLGAGEETQYF
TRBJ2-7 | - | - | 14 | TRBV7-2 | TGTGCCAGCAGCTTAGTCGGCGGACACTACGAGCAGTACTTC | CASSLVGGHYEQYF
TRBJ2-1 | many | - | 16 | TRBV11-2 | TGTGCCAGCAGCCGCCATAGAACAGGGGGGGTGAATGAGCAGTTCTTC | CASSRHRTGGVNEQFF
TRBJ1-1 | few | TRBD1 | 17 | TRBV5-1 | TGCGCCAGCAGCCAAACAGGGGAGGCAGGGAGGAACACTGAAGCTTTCTTT | CASSQTGEAGRNTEAFF
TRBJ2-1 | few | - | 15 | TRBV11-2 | TGTGCCAGCAGCTTAGAAAGACCCTCCTACAATGAGCAGTTCTTC | CASSLERPSYNEQFF
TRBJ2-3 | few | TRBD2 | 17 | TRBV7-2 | TGTGCCAGCAGCCCTGGCTACGGGACTAGCGGGGGAGATACGCAGTATTTT | CASSPGYGTSGGDTQYF